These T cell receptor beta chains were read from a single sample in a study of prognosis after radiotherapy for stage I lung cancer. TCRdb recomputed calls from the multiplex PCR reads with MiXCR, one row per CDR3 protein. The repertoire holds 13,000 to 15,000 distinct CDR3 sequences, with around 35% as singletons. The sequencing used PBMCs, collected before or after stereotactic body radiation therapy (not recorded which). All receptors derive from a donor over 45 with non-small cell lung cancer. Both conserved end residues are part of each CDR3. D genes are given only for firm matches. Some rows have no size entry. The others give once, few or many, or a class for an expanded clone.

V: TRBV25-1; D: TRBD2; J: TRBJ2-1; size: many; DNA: TGTGCCAGCAGTCCCCCAGGAAGACTAGCGGGAGGGGAGGCCTACAATGAGCAGTTCTTC; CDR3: CASSPPGRLAGGEAYNEQFF
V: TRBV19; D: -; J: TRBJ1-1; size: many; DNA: TGTGCCAGTAGGACCCAGGGTTTGAGGGGGACTGAAGCTTTCTTT; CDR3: CASRTQGLRGTEAFF
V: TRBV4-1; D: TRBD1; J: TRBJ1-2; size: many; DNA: TGCGCCAGCAGCCAAGATTCCCCCTGGACAGGGGAAGGGCATGGCTACACCTTC; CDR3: CASSQDSPWTGEGHGYTF
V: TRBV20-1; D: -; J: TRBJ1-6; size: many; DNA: TGCAGTGCTAGGAGGAAAGGGAATTCACCCCTCCACTTT; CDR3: CSARRKGNSPLHF
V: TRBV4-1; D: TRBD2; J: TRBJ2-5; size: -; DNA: TGCGCCAGCAGCCAAGAAACGGCGAGTGGGCTAGCGGGAGGTGGGAACCAAGAGACCCAGTACTTC; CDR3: CASSQETASGLAGGGNQETQYF
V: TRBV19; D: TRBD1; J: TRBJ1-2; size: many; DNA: TGTGCCAGTAGGACCCCCGGGACAGGGTTAAGCTACACCTTC; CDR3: CASRTPGTGLSYTF
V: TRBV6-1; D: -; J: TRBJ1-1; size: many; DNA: TGTGCCAGCATAAGGACAGCTGCCCAGAACACTGAAGCTTTCTTT; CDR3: CASIRTAAQNTEAFF
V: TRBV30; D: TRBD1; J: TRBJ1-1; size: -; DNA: TGCGCCTGGAGGGGGACAGTGAACACTGAAGCTTTCTTT; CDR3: CAWRGTVNTEAFF
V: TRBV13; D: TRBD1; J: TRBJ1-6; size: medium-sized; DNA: TGTGCCAGCAGCAACCCGGGACAGGGGGCTTCACCCCTCCACTTT; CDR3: CASSNPGQGASPLHF
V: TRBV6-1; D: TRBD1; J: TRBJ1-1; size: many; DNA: TGTGCCAGCAATCCAAGGGGGACAGGGTCTTTGACTGAAGCTTTCTTT; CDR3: CASNPRGTGSLTEAFF
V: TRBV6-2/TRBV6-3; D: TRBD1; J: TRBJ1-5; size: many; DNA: TGTGCCAGCAGTTATCCAGGGGGAAATCAGCCCCAGCATTTT; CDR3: CASSYPGGNQPQHF
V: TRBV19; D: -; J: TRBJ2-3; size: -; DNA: TGTGCCAGTAGTATAGATTTCGGGGGCCCCACAGATACGCAGTATTTT; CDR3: CASSIDFGGPTDTQYF
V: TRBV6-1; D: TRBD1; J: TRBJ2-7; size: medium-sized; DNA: TGTGCCAGCAGTAGGGGACAGGGAACCTACGAGCAGTACTTC; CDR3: CASSRGQGTYEQYF
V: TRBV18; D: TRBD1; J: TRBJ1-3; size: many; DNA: TGTGCCAGCTCACCAAAGGGGGCAGGCGGAAACACCATATATTTT; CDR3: CASSPKGAGGNTIYF
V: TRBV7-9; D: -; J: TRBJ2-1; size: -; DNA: TGTGCCAGCAGCCCCCGAGGGCCTGATGAGCAGTTCTTC; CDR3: CASSPRGPDEQFF
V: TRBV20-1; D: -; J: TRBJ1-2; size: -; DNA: TGCAGTGCTAGAGATGAGGGGGGTTGGAGTGATGGCTACACCTTC; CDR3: CSARDEGGWSDGYTF
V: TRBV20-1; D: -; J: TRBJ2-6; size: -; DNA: TGCAGTGCTAGAGGGGCCGCCGGGGCCCCTGGGGACAACGTACTGACTTTC; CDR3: CSARGAAGAPGDNVLTF
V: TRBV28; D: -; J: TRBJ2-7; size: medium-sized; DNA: TGTGCCAGCAGGGGACGGCAGGGAACGCACGAGCAGTACTTC; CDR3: CASRGRQGTHEQYF
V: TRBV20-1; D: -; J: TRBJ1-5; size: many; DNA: TGCAGTGCTAGACCCCGGGGGGGGATGTGGCAGCCCCAGCATTTT; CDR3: CSARPRGGMWQPQHF
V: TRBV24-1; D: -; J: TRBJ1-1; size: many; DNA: TGTGCCACCAGACCCGGTGCTGGCAGGAACACTGAAGCTTTCTTT; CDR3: CATRPGAGRNTEAFF
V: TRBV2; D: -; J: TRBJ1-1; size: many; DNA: TGTGCCAGCAGTAATACGGGCGACACGATAGCTTTCTTT; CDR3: CASSNTGDTIAFF
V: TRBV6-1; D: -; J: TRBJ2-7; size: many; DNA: TGTGCCAGCAGTGAAGAGGACGGGAGCTCCTACGAGCAGTACTTC; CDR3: CASSEEDGSSYEQYF
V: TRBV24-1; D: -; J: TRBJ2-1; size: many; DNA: TGTGCCACCAGTGATGATTGGTCAGGGACGAGCTCCTACAATGAGCAGTTCTTC; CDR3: CATSDDWSGTSSYNEQFF
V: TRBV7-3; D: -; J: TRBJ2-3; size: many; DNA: TGTGCCAGCAGCCCGCGGGCACGGAGAGCGACCCCAGATACGCAGTATTTT; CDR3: CASSPRARRATPDTQYF
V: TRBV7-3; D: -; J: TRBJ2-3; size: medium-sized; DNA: TGTGCCAGCAGCCCGGGGTTTAGCACAGATACGCAGTATTTT; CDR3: CASSPGFSTDTQYF
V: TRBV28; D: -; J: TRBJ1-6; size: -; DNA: TGTGAAGGCAGTTTTGGGCAATCTAATTCACCCCTCCACTTT; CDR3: CEGSFGQSNSPLHF
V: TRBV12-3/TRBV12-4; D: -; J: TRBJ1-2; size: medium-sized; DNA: TGTGCCAGCAGTTTAGGGGAGTTCGGCTGCACCTTC; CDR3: CASSLGEFGCTF
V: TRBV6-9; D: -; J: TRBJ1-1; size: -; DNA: TGTGCCAGCAGTTACCCCGGACAAAACACTGAAGCTTTCTTT; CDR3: CASSYPGQNTEAFF
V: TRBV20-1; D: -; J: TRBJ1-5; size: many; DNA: TGCAGTGCTAATCAGGGTGGCAATCAGCCCCAGCATTTT; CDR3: CSANQGGNQPQHF
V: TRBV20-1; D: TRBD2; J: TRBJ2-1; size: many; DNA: TGCAGTGCGAGACTAGCGGGGATCTCCTACAATGAGCAGTTCTTC; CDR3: CSARLAGISYNEQFF
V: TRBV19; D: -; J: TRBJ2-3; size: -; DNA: TGTGCCAGTAGTCCCTCTTTGGCAGCGGCAGATACGCAGTATTTC; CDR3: CASSPSLAAADTQYF
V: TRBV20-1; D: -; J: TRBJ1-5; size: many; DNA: TGCAGTGCTAGAGATCGGATAGTCGAGCCCCAGCATTTT; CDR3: CSARDRIVEPQHF
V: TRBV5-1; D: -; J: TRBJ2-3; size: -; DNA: TGCGCCAGCAGCGGAAGGACCAGCGTCACAGATACGCAGTATTTT; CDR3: CASSGRTSVTDTQYF
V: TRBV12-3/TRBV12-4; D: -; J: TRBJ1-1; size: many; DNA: TGTGCCAGCAGCCCGGGACCAAAAGGAGCTTTCTTT; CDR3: CASSPGPKGAFF
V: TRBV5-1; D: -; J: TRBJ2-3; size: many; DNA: TGCGCCAGCAGCTTGTTTAGTGCGGTTGCGCAGTATTTT; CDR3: CASSLFSAVAQYF
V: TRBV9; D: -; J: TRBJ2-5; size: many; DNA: TGTGCCAGCAGCCCGAGGGGTTCGTTCGCGGGGCCCCAAGAGACCCAGTACTTC; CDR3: CASSPRGSFAGPQETQYF
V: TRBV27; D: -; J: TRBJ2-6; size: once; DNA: TGTGCCAGCAGTTTAAGTCTTGCTGGTTCCAACGTCCTGACTTTC; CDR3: CASSLSLAGSNVLTF
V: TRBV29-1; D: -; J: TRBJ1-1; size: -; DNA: TGCAGCGTTGTCAACTCCGCAAACAATGAAGCTTTCTTT; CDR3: CSVVNSANNEAFF
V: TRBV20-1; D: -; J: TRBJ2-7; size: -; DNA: TGCAGTGCTGCCTATAACTCCTACGAGCAGTACTTC; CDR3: CSAAYNSYEQYF
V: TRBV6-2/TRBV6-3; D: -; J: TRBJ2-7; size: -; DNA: TGTGCCAGCAGTTATTCCCCAGACTCCGATCAGTACTTC; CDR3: CASSYSPDSDQYF
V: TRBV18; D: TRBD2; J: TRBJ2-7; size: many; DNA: TGTGCCAGCTCACCACAGGAAGCGGGAGCCGGATCCTACGAGCAGTACTTC; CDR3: CASSPQEAGAGSYEQYF